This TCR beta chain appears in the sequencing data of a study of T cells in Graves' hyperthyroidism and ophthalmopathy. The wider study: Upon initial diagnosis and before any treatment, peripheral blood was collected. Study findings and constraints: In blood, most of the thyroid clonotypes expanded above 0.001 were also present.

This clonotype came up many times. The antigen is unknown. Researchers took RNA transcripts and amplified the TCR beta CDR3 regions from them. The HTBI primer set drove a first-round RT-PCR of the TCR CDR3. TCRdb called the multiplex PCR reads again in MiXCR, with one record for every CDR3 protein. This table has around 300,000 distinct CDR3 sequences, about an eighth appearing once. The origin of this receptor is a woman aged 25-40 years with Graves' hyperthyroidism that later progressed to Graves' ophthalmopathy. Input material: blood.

The CDR3 loop is CAWTVAEDTQYF. The CDR3 nucleotides read TGTGCCTGGACGGTAGCGGAAGATACGCAGTATTTT. The chain joins TRBV30 to TRBJ2-3; TRBD2 might be the D (6 bases). The CDR3 has 12 residues. Trimming pared 4 bases from V and 5 bases from J, leaving 10 bases between. The germline V gene encodes CDR1 GTSNPN and CDR2 SVGIG (reference sequence).